The entry below describes one T cell receptor beta chain. What it binds is unknown. The data derive from a study of OX40 agonist ivuxolimab in advanced cancers. Overall study: The study reported partial responses in three patients: one hepatocellular carcinoma, two cutaneous melanoma.

General study results and limits: Clonal expansion was seen in CD4+ and CD8+ blood T cells by week 6 at 0.1 to 3.0 mg/kg.

Germline-derived CDR1 and CDR2 are SGHRS and YFSETQ. V lost 5 bases to trimming and J lost 6 bases; unmatched junction nucleotides: 11. This CDR3 region has 16 residues. Profiled with immunoSEQ multiplex PCR; TCRdb holds only in-frame clones, not every one. Of 55,000 to 70,000 clones in the sample, around 83% were seen once. This receptor was obtained from an adult with an advanced solid tumor such as melanoma, head and neck, liver or kidney cancer. The chain uses TRBV5-1 and TRBJ2-2; 9 nucleotides align to TRBD2. The sequenced sample was CD4+ or CD8+ T cells sorted from blood, obtained in a trial of the OX40 agonist ivuxolimab. The CDR3 DNA sequence: TGCGCCAGCAGTCCTCGAAGGACTAGCGAAGCCGGGGAGCTGTTTTTT. This encodes CASSPRRTSEAGELFF.